This passage covers 27 T cell receptor beta chains from one sample sequenced in a study of human T cells and chemical hapten exposure. TCRdb passed the RACE reads through MiXCR, listing each CDR3 protein once. The repertoire holds 150,000 to 200,000 distinct CDR3 sequences, with around 25% as singletons. This sample's time point: patch test 3, about 24 weeks after DPC sensitization. Sample treatment: therapeutic diphenylcyclopropenone sensitization with weekly scalp DPC. The sample here was whole blood, taken in connection with sensitization to the hapten diphenylcyclopropenone (DPC). The receptors shown here come from a woman between 35 and 50 years old with alopecia areata. Some clones in this sample may be carry-over from other donors' samples.

This clonotype was detected only a few times. This chain uses TRBV12-3 or TRBV12-4 with TRBJ1-1; D remains ambiguous. V was pared by 2 bases and J by 1 base, with 2 bases between. The CDR3 sequence is 12 residues long. CDR3 in amino acids: CASSLTNTEAFF. The CDR3 DNA reads as TGTGCCAGCAGTTTAACGAACACTGAAGCTTTCTTT.

This clonotype occurred once. The chain joins TRBV4-3 to TRBJ1-1; TRBD1 matches 7 bases. Germline V gene lookup returns CDR1 LGHNA and CDR2 YSLEER. Unmatched junction bases numbered 10, after V lost 3 bases and J lost 3 bases. The CDR3 covers 16 residues. The CDR3: CASSQDPGTADTEAFF. CDR3 sequence (DNA): TGCGCCAGCAGCCAGGACCCCGGGACAGCAGACACTGAAGCTTTCTTT.

The genes are TRBV3-1 and TRBJ2-7, with 13 positions matching TRBD2. The CDR3 runs to 15 residues. In germline, CDR1 is LGHDT, CDR2 YNNKEL (reference sequence). V shed 5 bases and J 3 bases; nucleotides not matched to a gene: 4. The CDR3 spells CASSGLAGVGYEQYF. The CDR3 DNA sequence: TGTGCCAGCAGCGGACTAGCGGGAGTAGGCTACGAGCAGTACTTC.

This clonotype was picked up a small number of times. V usage is TRBV5-1 and J usage is TRBJ2-6; a weak D match, TRBD1 (5 bases). The CDR3 loop spans 16 amino acids. Germline assignment: CDR1 SGHRS and CDR2 YFSETQ. V was pared by 0 bases and J by 2 bases, with 9 bases between. CDR3 sequence reads: CASSLGAGPGANVLTF. The CDR3 DNA reads as TGCGCCAGCAGCTTGGGGGCAGGGCCTGGGGCCAACGTCCTGACTTTC. Using reference TRBV5-1 and TRBJ2-6 for the parts outside the CDR3, the full variable domain is KAGVTQTPRYLIKTRGQQVTLSCSPISGHRSVSWYQQTPGQGLQFLFEYFSETQRNKGNFPGRFSGRQFSNSRSEMNVSTLELGDSALYLCASSLGAGPGANVLTFGAGSRLTVL.

V gene TRBV6-2 or TRBV6-3 combines with J gene TRBJ1-1, with a tentative D call TRBD1 (6 bases). Trimming removed 4 bases at V and 1 base at J, with 10 bases between. CDR1 is MNHEY, CDR2 SVGEGT, per germline. This CDR3 region has 14 residues. The CDR3: CASSSVQGNTEAFF. Here the CDR3 DNA reads TGTGCCAGCAGTTCCGTACAGGGGAACACTGAAGCTTTCTTT.

V usage is TRBV5-5 and J usage is TRBJ2-7, with 11 positions matching TRBD1. V gave up 4 bases and J gave up 4 bases; unmatched junction bases: 7. This CDR3 is built from 15 residues. The germline CDR1 and CDR2 sequences are SGHKS and YYEKEE (reference sequence). The CDR3 nucleotides are TGTGCCAGCAGCGCGAAGGGGACAGGGGGTTACGAGCAGTACTTC. Translated: CASSAKGTGGYEQYF.

V usage is TRBV12-5 and J usage is TRBJ1-1; D gene unclear. The germline V and J ends were trimmed by 1 base and 5 bases, with 8 bases remaining between them. This CDR3 is 13 amino acids long. Germline-derived CDR1 and CDR2 are LGHNT and FRNRAP. In DNA form, the CDR3 reads TGTGCTAGTGGTTTGGAAGGAGGGACTGAAGCTTTCTTT. The encoded protein is CASGLEGGTEAFF.

This clonotype was observed a handful of times. The chain uses TRBV28 and TRBJ2-7; 13 bases agree with TRBD2. The CDR3 totals 14 residues. The V segment lost 7 bases and the J segment 4 bases; nucleotides outside the gene matches: 4. The germline CDR1 and CDR2 sequences are MDHEN and SYDVKM. The CDR3 region is CASIGLAGVYEQYF. The CDR3 nucleotides are TGTGCCAGCATTGGACTAGCGGGAGTTTACGAGCAGTACTTC.

The chain employs TRBV5-1 and TRBJ2-3; 9 nucleotides agree with TRBD2. The germline V gene has CDR1 SGHRS and CDR2 YFSETQ. This CDR3 is built from 16 residues. V dropped 0 bases and J dropped 8; count of bases not matched to a gene: 10. The CDR3 DNA is TGCGCCAGCAGCTTGGAACTAGCGGGTAACGGAGGTACGCAGTATTTT. As protein: CASSLELAGNGGTQYF.

V is TRBV27 and J is TRBJ2-2, with TRBD2 identical over 9 bases. CDR3 length: 11 residues. V was clipped by 6 bases and J by 13 bases; unmatched bases: 3. Germline CDR1 reads MNHEY; CDR2 reads SMNVEV (reference sequence). The CDR3 is CASRVSGRLFF. The CDR3 bases are TGTGCCAGCAGAGTTAGCGGGAGGCTGTTTTTT.

This clonotype was observed a handful of times. V is TRBV9 and J is TRBJ2-1, with 11 bases fitting TRBD2. Per the germline V gene, CDR1 is SGDLS and CDR2 is YYNGEE. V lost 4 bases to trimming and J lost 6 bases; unmatched junction nucleotides: 3. This CDR3 contains 14 residues. CDR3 bases: TGTGCCAGCAGCCTCGGACTAGCGGGCAATGAGCAGTTCTTC. This codes for CASSLGLAGNEQFF.

The chain joins TRBV29-1 to TRBJ2-7; perhaps TRBD2 as D (6 bases). Germline CDR1 reads SQVTM; CDR2 reads ANQGSEA. V shed 4 bases and J shed 6 bases, with 13 bases lying between them. The CDR3 spans 12 residues. CDR3 nucleotides: TGCAGCGTTGGCCAGGGAGGCGCCGAGCAGTACTTC. Amino acids: CSVGQGGAEQYF.

This chain connects TRBV20-1 to TRBJ2-7; no clear D gene. Germline V gene sequence: CDR1 DFQATT, CDR2 SNEGSKA (reference sequence). CDR3 length: 14 amino acids. Deletions cut 5 bases from V and 0 bases from J, with 14 bases between. This CDR3 reads CSARAVLSSYEQYF. For the CDR3, the DNA is TGCAGTGCTCGGGCTGTCCTTAGCTCCTACGAGCAGTACTTC.

This clonotype was counted a few times. The J gene is TRBJ2-6, the V gene TRBV6-5; D is tentatively TRBD1 or TRBD2 (6 bases each). The CDR3 covers 18 residues. V lost 2 bases, J lost 2 bases, and 16 bases lay in between. Per germline, CDR1 MNHEY and CDR2 SVGAGI. The CDR3 reads CASSYERGAVPGANVLTF. The CDR3 DNA reads as TGTGCCAGCAGTTACGAGAGGGGGGCAGTTCCTGGGGCCAACGTCCTGACTTTC.

Many counts were recorded for this clonotype. The chain uses TRBV11-2 and TRBJ2-3; 10 positions match TRBD2. The trim removed 5 bases at V and 6 bases at J, leaving 5 bases unmatched. Looked up from germline, CDR1 is SGHAT and CDR2 is FQNNGV. The CDR3 has 14 residues. In DNA, the CDR3 is TGTGCCAGCAGCCCCGGGACTAGCGCCGATACGCAGTATTTT. It is translated as CASSPGTSADTQYF.

The chain couples TRBV6-5 to TRBJ2-2; 9 nucleotides align to TRBD1. V lost 0 bases and J lost 7; bases outside the gene matches: 6. This CDR3 spans 16 amino acids. Germline assignment: CDR1 MNHEY and CDR2 SVGAGI. This CDR3 reads CASSYSGQGRFGELFF. Here the CDR3 DNA reads TGTGCCAGCAGTTACTCTGGACAGGGGCGATTCGGGGAGCTGTTTTTT.

This clonotype was seen a few times. The rearrangement uses TRBV25-1 and TRBJ2-7; 7 nucleotides align to TRBD1. The CDR3 has 15 residues. V lost 0 bases, J lost 6 bases, and 8 bases stayed unmatched. CDR1 is MGHDK, CDR2 SYGVNS, per germline. CDR3 amino acids: CASSEYGRQGSEQYF. The CDR3, as DNA: TGTGCCAGCAGTGAATATGGCCGACAGGGTAGCGAGCAGTACTTC.

This clonotype was found a few times. The CDR3 spells CASRRASGRLTYEQYF. The CDR3 region has the DNA TGTGCCAGCAGAAGGGCTAGCGGGAGATTAACCTACGAGCAGTACTTC. The V gene is TRBV6-2 or TRBV6-3, the J gene TRBJ2-7, with 10 bases fitting TRBD2. Germline CDR1 and CDR2: MNHEY and SVGEGT. With 6 bases clipped from V and 2 bases from J, the junction kept 10 bases outside the gene matches. The CDR3 extends over 16 amino acids.

This clonotype was observed at least ten times. J is TRBJ1-6 and V is TRBV11-1, with D uncertain. The ends were cut back, 5 bases at V and 10 bases at J, with 21 bases in the middle. Germline CDR1 is SGHAT and CDR2 is FQDESV (reference sequence). This CDR3 is built from 16 residues. In DNA form, the CDR3 reads TGTGCCAGCAGCCACAATGCGGACTCTCGAAAATCACCCCTCCACTTT. Its translation: CASSHNADSRKSPLHF. Supplemented by reference TRBV11-1 and TRBJ1-6, the full variable domain reads EAEVAQSPRYKITEKSQAVAFWCDPISGHATLYWYRQILGQGPELLVQFQDESVVDDSQLPKDRFSAERLKGVDSTLKIQPAELGDSAMYLCASSHNADSRKSPLHFGNGTRLTVT.

This clonotype was picked up a small number of times. The J gene is TRBJ1-1, the V gene TRBV7-9; TRBD1 is a possible D gene (5 bases). Trimming took off 5 bases at V and 1 base at J, with 17 bases between the two ends. The germline V gene encodes CDR1 SEHNR and CDR2 FQNEAQ (reference sequence). The CDR3 length is 16 residues. CDR3 loop: CASSKEPGRANTEAFF. The CDR3 DNA is TGTGCCAGCAGCAAAGAGCCGGGGCGGGCGAACACTGAAGCTTTCTTT.

The CDR3 sequence is CASNLAGAINEQFF. The CDR3 coding sequence is TGTGCCAGCAACCTAGCGGGAGCGATCAATGAGCAGTTCTTC. The chain uses TRBV12-3 or TRBV12-4 and TRBJ2-1; TRBD2 agrees at 10 bases. With V trimmed by 7 bases and J by 6 bases, 6 bases remained unmatched. The CDR3 has 14 amino acids.

This sequence joins TRBV7-9 and TRBJ2-7; the D gene is possibly TRBD1 (5 bases). V was cut by 7 bases and J by 0 bases, with 7 bases left in between. Germline V gene sequence: CDR1 SEHNR, CDR2 FQNEAQ (reference sequence). The CDR3 is 12 residues long. The CDR3 is CASMGPSYEQYF. Here the CDR3 DNA reads TGTGCCAGCATGGGGCCCTCCTACGAGCAGTACTTC.

The sample holds a few counts of this clonotype. The genes are TRBV9 and TRBJ2-3; TRBD2 matches 12 bases. The CDR3 totals 16 residues. The V segment lost 3 bases and the J segment 4 bases; nucleotides outside the gene matches: 6. Germline V lookup: CDR1 SGDLS, CDR2 YYNGEE. CDR3 region: CASSERLAGAADTQYF. The DNA for the CDR3 is TGTGCCAGCAGCGAGAGACTAGCGGGAGCAGCAGATACGCAGTATTTT.

The gene calls are TRBV6-1 and TRBJ1-2; D remains ambiguous. This CDR3 spans 14 amino acids. Germline V gene lookup returns CDR1 MNHNS and CDR2 SASEGT. V dropped 2 bases and J dropped 4 bases, with 11 bases sitting between them. CDR3 sequence: CASSERRTAYGYTF. For the CDR3, the DNA is TGTGCCAGCAGTGAACGCCGGACGGCCTATGGCTACACCTTC.

The chain joins TRBV5-1 to TRBJ2-1; D ambiguous. V lost 3 bases and J 7 bases, leaving 14 bases between the germline ends. Germline CDR1 is SGHRS and CDR2 is YFSETQ. The CDR3 totals 14 residues. CDR3 loop: CASSWAAATNEQFF. CDR3 in DNA: TGCGCCAGCAGCTGGGCCGCAGCAACGAATGAGCAGTTCTTC.

The chain carries TRBV7-2 and TRBJ2-3, with 11 bases that match TRBD2. CDR3 length: 15 amino acids. Per the germline V gene, CDR1 is SGHTA and CDR2 is FQGNSA. Unmatched junction bases numbered 9, after V lost 5 bases and J lost 8 bases. CDR3 coding DNA: TGTGCCAGCAGCGATAGCGGGAGGGCCCTCGTTACGCAGTATTTT. This sequence encodes CASSDSGRALVTQYF. The variable domain in full, completed from reference TRBV7-2 and TRBJ2-3, reads GAGVSQSPSNKVTEKGKDVELRCDPISGHTALYWYRQSLGQGLEFLIYFQGNSAPDKSGLPSDRFSAERTGGSVSTLTIQRTQQEDSAVYLCASSDSGRALVTQYFGPGTRLTVL.

V usage is TRBV20-1 and J usage is TRBJ2-3; no definite D call. Trimming cost V 3 bases and J 0 bases, with 13 bases left between them. The CDR3 runs to 15 residues. The germline V gene encodes CDR1 DFQATT and CDR2 SNEGSKA (reference sequence). The CDR3 DNA sequence: TGCAGTGCTAGCCCGGTTTGGGCTAGCACAGATACGCAGTATTTT. Amino acid sequence: CSASPVWASTDTQYF.